One and the same sample provided the 7 T cell receptor beta chains below, sequenced in a study of glioma-infiltrating T cells. Amplification of TCR alpha and beta CDR3 regions from RNA used iRepertoire nested multiplex PCR. One entry per CDR3 protein, called by TCRdb with MiXCR from the multiplex PCR reads. The sample contains 150,000 to 200,000 distinct CDR3 sequences, about 32% of which appear only once. Sequenced: glioma tissue, nonneoplastic brain tissue, or PBMCs (not recorded which). These receptors came from a human donor with low-grade glioma or glioblastoma, undergoing nonglioma brain surgery, or in good health (not recorded which).

The chain employs TRBV7-2 and TRBJ2-7, with 9 bases lining up with TRBD1. The CDR3 runs to 16 residues. With 5 bases clipped from V and 0 bases from J, the junction kept 8 bases outside the gene matches. Germline CDR1 and CDR2: SGHTA and FQGNSA. The CDR3 region has the DNA TGTGCCAGCAGCCGGACAGGGGCCCCGCTCTCCTACGAGCAGTACTTC. This gives the protein CASSRTGAPLSYEQYF.

This clonotype was seen repeatedly, ten times or more. This sequence joins TRBV20-1 and TRBJ2-3; 9 nucleotides match TRBD1. This CDR3 has 18 residues. CDR1 and CDR2 from the germline V gene are DFQATT and SNEGSKA (reference sequence). After removal of 0 bases from V and 3 bases from J, the junction contained 13 bases not matched to a gene. CDR3 DNA: TGCAGTGCTAGAGATTGGGACGAACAGGGGGCAGTTACAGATACGCAGTATTTT. Amino acids: CSARDWDEQGAVTDTQYF.

This clonotype was picked up many times. The chain carries TRBV4-2 and TRBJ1-2, with D uncertain. Trimming stripped 1 base from V and 3 bases from J, with 6 bases between. The germline gives CDR1 LGHNA, CDR2 YNFKEQ. The CDR3 consists of 13 residues. The CDR3 region has the DNA TGTGCCAGCAGCCAAGGCGCAGACTATGGCTACACCTTC. Its translation: CASSQGADYGYTF.

This clonotype appeared a single time. This may come from a read error, since a much larger clone is one base off. The chain has TRBV6-6 and TRBJ2-7; 11 bases map to TRBD2. CDR3 length equals 16 residues. Germline V CDR1 and CDR2: MNHNY, SVGAGI (reference sequence). The CDR3 sequence: CASSYSAGTSGHERYF. The CDR3 DNA reads TGTGCCAGCAGTTACTCGGCCGGGACTAGCGGCCACGAGCGGTACTTC.

The table lists this clonotype with a few counts. The chain has TRBV7-8 and TRBJ2-7; D possibly corresponds to TRBD2 (7 bases). V lost 5 bases, J lost 4 bases, and 15 bases lay in between. The germline CDR1 and CDR2 sequences are SGHVS and FQNEAQ. The CDR3 sequence is 14 residues long. CDR3 in DNA: TGTGCCAGCAGCCAACAGGGAGGGGCTTACGAGCAGTACTTC. The encoded protein is CASSQQGGAYEQYF. Together with reference TRBV7-8 and TRBJ2-7, the CDR3 gives the full variable domain: GAGVSQSPRYKVAKRGQDVALRCDPISGHVSLFWYQQALGQGPEFLTYFQNEAQLDKSGLPSDRFFAERPEGSVSTLKIQRTQQEDSAVYLCASSQQGGAYEQYFGPGTRLTVT.

This clonotype was seen repeatedly, ten times or more. The V and J genes are TRBV20-1 and TRBJ2-1; TRBD2 aligns across 11 bases. Trimming took 3 bases from V and 10 from J; bases not matched to a gene: 5. The germline gives CDR1 DFQATT, CDR2 SNEGSKA (reference sequence). The CDR3 runs 13 residues. The DNA of the CDR3 is TGCAGTGCTAGGCAGCGACTAGCGGGAGAGCAGTTCTTC. It yields the protein CSARQRLAGEQFF.

This clonotype was seen many times. The chain employs TRBV27 and TRBJ1-3; D remains ambiguous. This CDR3 spans 13 amino acids. V dropped 0 bases and J dropped 4 bases, with 4 bases sitting between them. From germline, CDR1 is MNHEY and CDR2 SMNVEV (reference sequence). The CDR3 nucleotides are TGTGCCAGCAGTTTATCTCAGGGAAACACCATATATTTT. Its translation is CASSLSQGNTIYF.